A single sample gave rise to the 32 T cell receptor beta chains below, sequenced in a study of vaccination and CD4 T cells after COVID-19. Treatment in this sample: roughly nine-day PBMC culture with coronavirus spike peptide pools or control peptides (ViraFEST assay). The Oncomine TCR Beta short-read assay was what sequenced the DNA obtained from cultured CD4+ T cells. TCRdb re-derived calls from the PCR reads in MiXCR, one entry per CDR3 protein. Here the sample spans about 15,000 distinct CDR3 sequences, approximately 40% being singletons. The antigens these receptors bind are not known. Here the sequenced sample was CD4+ T cells from blood, cultured in vitro, taken before SARS-CoV-2 vaccination. All receptors come from a human donor who had recovered from COVID-19.

Only a few counts were recorded for this clonotype. The chain recombines TRBV11-3 with TRBJ2-5, with D perhaps TRBD1 (6 bases). The length of the CDR3 is 14 residues. In germline, CDR1 is SGHNT, CDR2 YENEEA. With 4 bases removed from V and 2 bases from J, the gap between germline ends came to 11 bases. The CDR3 DNA follows: TGTGCCAGCAGCTCCGACAGGACTCAAGAGACCCAGTACTTC. Encoded protein: CASSSDRTQETQYF.

CDR3 in DNA: TGTGCCAGCAGCGACGGCGGGGCTCCGGCAGATACGCAGTATTTT. Translating gives CASSDGGAPADTQYF. The J gene is TRBJ2-3, the V gene TRBV7-9, with TRBD2 as a possible D gene (6 bases). The CDR3 spans 15 residues. From germline, CDR1 is SEHNR and CDR2 FQNEAQ (reference sequence). Trimming pared 5 bases from V and 4 bases from J, leaving 16 bases between.

This clonotype was counted between two and nine times. The gene calls are TRBV10-3 and TRBJ2-7; tentatively, D is TRBD1 (5 bases). V lost 10 bases and J lost 2, with 15 bases in between. This CDR3 comprises 13 residues. The germline gives CDR1 ENHRY, CDR2 SYGVKD. CDR3 amino acids: CATSDRLTYEQYF. Here the CDR3 DNA reads TGTGCCACCAGCGACAGACTCACCTACGAGCAGTACTTC.

This clonotype was detected only a few times. This chain connects TRBV6-1 to TRBJ1-1; no clear D. CDR1 is MNHNS, CDR2 SASEGT, per germline. V shed 3 bases and J shed 4 bases, with 6 bases lying between them. The CDR3 loop spans 12 amino acids. The CDR3 region has the DNA TGTGCCAGCAGTGATTGGGTCACTGAAGCTTTCTTT. It specifies CASSDWVTEAFF.

The rearrangement uses TRBV6-5 and TRBJ1-6; D gene ambiguous. Germline V gene sequence: CDR1 MNHEY, CDR2 SVGAGI. V shed 4 bases and J shed 2 bases, with 12 bases lying between them. The CDR3 has 16 residues. The chain's CDR3 is CASSFSPQPYNSPLHF. In DNA form, the CDR3 reads TGTGCCAGCAGTTTTTCCCCACAACCCTATAATTCACCCCTCCACTTT.

This sequence joins TRBV20-1 and TRBJ2-2; TRBD1 agrees at 8 bases. Germline V CDR1 and CDR2: DFQATT, SNEGSKA (reference sequence). V lost 3 bases to trimming and J lost 4 bases; unmatched junction nucleotides: 10. The CDR3 totals 16 residues. The CDR3 DNA sequence: TGCAGTGCTAGTGACCACCGGGACAGGACCACCGGGGAGCTGTTTTTT. It yields the protein CSASDHRDRTTGELFF.

The chain employs TRBV19 and TRBJ2-3; the D call may be TRBD1 or TRBD2 (5 bases each). Trimming took off 5 bases at V and 0 bases at J, with 15 bases between the two ends. This CDR3 has 16 amino acids. CDR1 is LNHDA and CDR2 is SQIVND in the germline V gene (reference sequence). The CDR3 reads CASSQDTGRSTDTQYF. CDR3 DNA: TGTGCCAGTAGTCAGGACACGGGACGGAGCACAGATACGCAGTATTTT.

The rearrangement links TRBV4-2 to TRBJ2-3; D is unclear. The CDR3 totals 13 residues. Trimming cost V 0 bases and J 6 bases, with 7 bases left between them. Looked up from germline, CDR1 is LGHNA and CDR2 is YNFKEQ. The CDR3 nucleotides are TGTGCCAGCAGCCAAGACCACCCGGATACGCAGTATTTT. Its protein product is CASSQDHPDTQYF.

This rearrangement joins TRBV7-3 to TRBJ2-6; D remains unclear. CDR1 is SGHTA and CDR2 is FQGTGA in the germline V gene. Trimming stripped 4 bases from V and 0 bases from J, with 7 bases between. This CDR3 is 15 amino acids long. CDR3 residues: CASSSINSGANVLTF. For the CDR3, the DNA is TGTGCCAGCAGCTCTATTAACTCTGGGGCCAACGTCCTGACTTTC.

This clonotype came up a few times. J is TRBJ2-7 and V is TRBV11-3; either TRBD1 or TRBD2 may fit D (5 bases each). The V and J ends lost 2 bases and 2 bases respectively, with 16 bases between them. This CDR3 is built from 16 residues. From germline, CDR1 is SGHNT and CDR2 YENEEA. The CDR3 region is CASSLLGRRAAYEQYF. In DNA form, the CDR3 reads TGTGCCAGCAGCTTATTGGGGCGGCGGGCGGCCTACGAGCAGTACTTC. Full variable domain (remainder filled in from reference TRBV11-3 and TRBJ2-7): EAGVVQSPRYKIIEKKQPVAFWCNPISGHNTLYWYLQNLGQGPELLIRYENEEAVDDSQLPKDRFSAERLKGVDSTLKIQPAELGDSAVYLCASSLLGRRAAYEQYFGPGTRLTVT.

In its sample, this clonotype was seen a few times. V gene TRBV28 combines with J gene TRBJ1-2; no clear D gene. With 6 bases removed from V and 4 bases from J, the gap between germline ends came to 18 bases. Germline CDR1 is MDHEN and CDR2 is SYDVKM. CDR3 size: 15 residues. This CDR3 reads CASSQPPLRAYGYTF. The CDR3 DNA follows: TGTGCCAGCAGCCAGCCCCCGCTACGGGCCTATGGCTACACCTTC.

V is TRBV6-2 or TRBV6-3 and J is TRBJ2-3; D is ambiguous. In germline, CDR1 is MNHEY, CDR2 SVGEGT. V was cut by 1 base and J by 0 bases, with 5 bases left in between. The CDR3 has 14 residues. For the CDR3, the DNA is TGTGCCAGCAGTTACTGGGCTAGCACAGATACGCAGTATTTT. As protein: CASSYWASTDTQYF.

The table lists this clonotype with a few counts. The J gene is TRBJ1-3, the V gene TRBV28, with no clear D. With 8 bases removed from V and 8 bases from J, the gap between germline ends came to 13 bases. This CDR3 is built from 12 residues. Germline loops: CDR1 MDHEN, CDR2 SYDVKM. The CDR3 protein is CASRPRVDTIYF. As DNA, the CDR3 is TGTGCCAGCCGACCACGGGTAGACACCATATATTTT.

The rearrangement joins TRBV5-1 to TRBJ2-3; D tentatively fits TRBD1 or TRBD2 (5 bases each). The CDR3 has 16 residues. Germline V gives CDR1 SGHRS, CDR2 YFSETQ. V was shortened by 3 bases and J by 0 bases, with 14 bases between the two germline ends. The CDR3 DNA reads as TGCGCCAGCAGCTCGGCAGGGAGAGGGAGCACAGATACGCAGTATTTT. Its protein product is CASSSAGRGSTDTQYF.

This clonotype occurred a few times. The chain has TRBV6-9 and TRBJ2-7, with D tentatively TRBD2 (5 bases). This CDR3 has 11 amino acids. Germline V lookup: CDR1 MNHGY, CDR2 SVAAGI. The V end was cut by 8 bases, the J end by 5 bases, with 10 bases between. The CDR3 sequence: CASLTGNEQYF. CDR3 nucleotide sequence: TGTGCCAGCTTGACGGGAAACGAGCAGTACTTC.

The chain recombines TRBV20-1 with TRBJ1-1; TRBD1 might be the D (6 bases). Deletions cut 6 bases from V and 8 bases from J, with 16 bases between. In germline, CDR1 is DFQATT, CDR2 SNEGSKA (reference sequence). The CDR3 has 12 residues. For the CDR3, the DNA is TGCAGTGCACCCGGGATAGACAGGGAAGCTTTCTTT. This translates into CSAPGIDREAFF.

The V call is TRBV3-1, the J call TRBJ1-1; possible D gene TRBD1, 5 bases. This CDR3 has 15 amino acids. The germline gives CDR1 LGHDT, CDR2 YNNKEL (reference sequence). The V gene lost 1 base and the J gene lost 2 bases, with 11 bases spanning the gap. This CDR3 reads CASSQVGQLNTEAFF. DNA for the CDR3: TGTGCCAGCAGCCAAGTGGGGCAGTTAAACACTGAAGCTTTCTTT.

This rearrangement joins TRBV19 to TRBJ1-5; 8 nucleotides agree with TRBD1. The CDR3 has 15 residues. V dropped 5 bases and J dropped 7; count of bases not matched to a gene: 10. Germline CDR1 is LNHDA and CDR2 is SQIVND (reference sequence). The CDR3 here is CASSSRRQGKQPQHF. The CDR3 DNA follows: TGTGCCAGTAGTTCCCGGAGACAGGGGAAACAGCCCCAGCATTTT.

The rearrangement joins TRBV6-1 to TRBJ1-1; TRBD1 matches at 11 bases. After removal of 6 bases from V and 4 bases from J, the junction contained 4 bases not matched to a gene. CDR3 length: 14 amino acids. Germline CDR1 and CDR2: MNHNS and SASEGT. The CDR3 loop is CASRVGQGATEAFF. In DNA form, the CDR3 reads TGTGCCAGCAGAGTCGGACAGGGGGCCACTGAAGCTTTCTTT.

This clonotype occurred a few times. V is TRBV6-1 and J is TRBJ1-6, with D possibly TRBD1 on 6 matching bases. Deletions cut 10 bases from V and 5 bases from J, with 12 bases between. There are 13 residues in the CDR3. Germline CDR1 MNHNS, CDR2 SASEGT. DNA for the CDR3: TGTGCCACTCGACAGGTTGATAATTCACCCCTCCACTTT. It yields the protein CATRQVDNSPLHF.

The gene calls are TRBV30 and TRBJ2-5; D is perhaps TRBD2 (6 bases). CDR3 length equals 15 residues. The germline gives CDR1 GTSNPN, CDR2 SVGIG (reference sequence). With 2 bases removed from V and 5 bases from J, the gap between germline ends came to 18 bases. CDR3 sequence: CAWSTGLIESETQYF. CDR3 sequence (DNA): TGTGCCTGGAGTACGGGACTTATCGAGTCGGAGACCCAGTACTTC.

The rearrangement links TRBV7-9 to TRBJ2-1; D gene unclear. CDR3 size: 15 residues. The V gene lost 5 bases and the J gene lost 0 bases, with 11 bases spanning the gap. CDR1 is SEHNR and CDR2 is FQNEAQ in the germline V gene (reference sequence). The CDR3 reads CASSPGRSSYNEQFF. The CDR3 DNA sequence: TGTGCCAGCAGCCCTGGACGGAGCTCCTACAATGAGCAGTTCTTC.

This chain connects TRBV7-2 to TRBJ1-2; D remains ambiguous. V lost 3 bases and J 4 bases, leaving 9 bases between the germline ends. This CDR3 has 13 amino acids. CDR1 SGHTA and CDR2 FQGNSA come from the germline V gene. For the CDR3, the DNA is TGTGCCAGCAGCTTGGTAGGTAGCTATGGCTACACCTTC. Translation: CASSLVGSYGYTF. Full variable domain (missing parts from reference TRBV7-2 and TRBJ1-2): GAGVSQSPSNKVTEKGKDVELRCDPISGHTALYWYRQSLGQGLEFLIYFQGNSAPDKSGLPSDRFSAERTGGSVSTLTIQRTQQEDSAVYLCASSLVGSYGYTFGSGTRLTVV.

This clonotype came up once. The rearrangement joins TRBV24-1 to TRBJ2-2; TRBD2 matches at 16 bases. This CDR3 is 20 amino acids long. Looked up from germline, CDR1 is KGHDR and CDR2 is SFDVKD. Trimming took 6 bases from V and 4 from J; bases not matched to a gene: 13. The CDR3 DNA reads TGTGCCACCAGTCAATCCCCGGGACTAGCGGGGGGGCGCGGCACCGGGGAGCTGTTTTTT. As protein: CATSQSPGLAGGRGTGELFF.

This sequence joins TRBV27 and TRBJ1-1; D gene uncertain. This CDR3 contains 13 residues. V was pared by 0 bases and J by 5 bases, with 7 bases between. The germline V gene encodes CDR1 MNHEY and CDR2 SMNVEV (reference sequence). The CDR3 region is CASSLSQGTEAFF. CDR3 bases: TGTGCCAGCAGTTTATCGCAAGGGACTGAAGCTTTCTTT.

J is TRBJ2-7 and V is TRBV11-2, with 10 bases that match TRBD2. V trimming: 5 bases; J trimming: 3 bases; junction bases outside the gene matches: 7. Germline V gene data show CDR1 as SGHAT and CDR2 as FQNNGV. This CDR3 spans 15 amino acids. The CDR3 DNA is TGTGCCAGCAGCCCTGGGACTAGCGCTGGCTACGAGCAGTACTTC. It yields the protein CASSPGTSAGYEQYF.

This clonotype is deemed medium-sized (0.01 to 0.1%). The chain recombines TRBV7-9 with TRBJ1-1, with D perhaps TRBD1 (6 bases). Germline CDR1 and CDR2: SEHNR and FQNEAQ (reference sequence). V was pared by 1 base and J by 5 bases, with 11 bases between. The CDR3 is 14 amino acids. The CDR3 is CASSLGGPGTEAFF. CDR3 bases: TGTGCCAGCAGCTTAGGGGGGCCGGGGACTGAAGCTTTCTTT.

This clonotype was observed a handful of times. This chain links TRBV7-3 with TRBJ2-1, with 8 bases aligning to TRBD2. The germline CDR1 and CDR2 sequences are SGHTA and FQGTGA. The V and J ends lost 5 bases and 7 bases, in that order; junction bases with no gene match: 10. The CDR3 is made up of 15 amino acids. CDR3 DNA sequence: TGTGCCAGCAGCCGCGGGGGGCCAGGAGTAAATGAGCAGTTCTTC. Protein product: CASSRGGPGVNEQFF.

This clonotype was picked up a small number of times. The chain joins TRBV6-1 to TRBJ1-5; a weak D match, TRBD1 (5 bases). This CDR3 has 13 amino acids. Germline lookup yields CDR1 MNHNS and CDR2 SASEGT. V lost 7 bases and J lost 7, with 14 bases in between. CDR3 amino acids: CASNLNRDQPQHF. In nucleotides, the CDR3 is TGTGCCAGCAATCTGAATAGGGACCAGCCCCAGCATTTT.

This clonotype has only a few counts. The genes are TRBV20-1 and TRBJ1-1; 7 bases match TRBD1. J gave up 0 bases and V 5 bases, and 6 bases lay outside the gene matches. There are 14 residues in the CDR3. Germline CDR1 and CDR2: DFQATT and SNEGSKA (reference sequence). The CDR3 region is CSADIRGLNTEAFF. The CDR3 DNA sequence: TGCAGTGCTGATATCAGGGGGTTGAACACTGAAGCTTTCTTT.

The chain combines TRBV7-6 with TRBJ2-5, with 7 bases that match TRBD1. The CDR3 spans 16 residues. The V gene's germline CDR1 is SGHVS and CDR2 FNYEAQ. Germline trimming cut 1 base from V and 2 bases from J; bases unmatched to any gene: 7. The CDR3 DNA reads TGTGCCAGCAGCTTAGGAGGGGACAGACAGCAAGAGACCCAGTACTTC. Its translation: CASSLGGDRQQETQYF. Combining the CDR3 with reference TRBV7-6 and TRBJ2-5 gives the whole variable domain GAGVSQSPRYKVTKRGQDVALRCDPISGHVSLYWYRQALGQGPEFLTYFNYEAQQDKSGLPNDRFSAERPEGSISTLTIQRTEQRDSAMYRCASSLGGDRQQETQYFGPGTRLLVL.

The V call is TRBV5-1, the J call TRBJ2-5; tentatively, D is TRBD1 or TRBD2 (5 bases each). The CDR3 spans 14 residues. V lost 0 bases, J lost 9 bases, and 15 bases lay in between. Germline assignment: CDR1 SGHRS and CDR2 YFSETQ. CDR3 in DNA: TGCGCCAGCAGCTTGGCCATCGACAGCGGAGCCCAGTACTTC. Its protein is CASSLAIDSGAQYF.